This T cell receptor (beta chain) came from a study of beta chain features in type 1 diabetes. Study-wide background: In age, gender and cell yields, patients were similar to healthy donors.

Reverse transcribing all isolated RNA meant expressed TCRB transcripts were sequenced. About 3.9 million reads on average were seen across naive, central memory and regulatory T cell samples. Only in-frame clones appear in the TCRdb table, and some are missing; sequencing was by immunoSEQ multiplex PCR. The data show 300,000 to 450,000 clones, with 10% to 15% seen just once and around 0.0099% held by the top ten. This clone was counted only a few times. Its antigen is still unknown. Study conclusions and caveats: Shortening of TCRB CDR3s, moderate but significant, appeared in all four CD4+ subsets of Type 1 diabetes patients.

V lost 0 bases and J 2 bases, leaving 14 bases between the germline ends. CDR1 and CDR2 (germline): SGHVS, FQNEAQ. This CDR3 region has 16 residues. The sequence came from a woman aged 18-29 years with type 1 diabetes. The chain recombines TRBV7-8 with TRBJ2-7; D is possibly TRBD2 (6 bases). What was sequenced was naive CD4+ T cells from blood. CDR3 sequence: CASSLASHGGPYEQYF. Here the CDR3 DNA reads TGTGCCAGCAGCTTAGCAAGCCACGGGGGACCCTACGAGCAGTACTTC.